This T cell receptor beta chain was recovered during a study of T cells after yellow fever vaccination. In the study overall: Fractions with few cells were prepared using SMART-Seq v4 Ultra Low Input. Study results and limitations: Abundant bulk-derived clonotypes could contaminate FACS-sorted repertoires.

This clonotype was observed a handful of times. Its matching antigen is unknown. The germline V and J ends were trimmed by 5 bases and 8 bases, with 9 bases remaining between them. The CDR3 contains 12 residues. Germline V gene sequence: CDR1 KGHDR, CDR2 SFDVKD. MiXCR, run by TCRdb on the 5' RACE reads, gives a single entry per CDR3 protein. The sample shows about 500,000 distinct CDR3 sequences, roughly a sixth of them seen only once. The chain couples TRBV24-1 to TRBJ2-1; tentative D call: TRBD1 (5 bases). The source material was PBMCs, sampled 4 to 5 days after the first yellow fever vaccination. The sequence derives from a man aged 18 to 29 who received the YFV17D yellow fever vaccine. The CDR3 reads CATSVTTDEQFF. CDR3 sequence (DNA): TGTGCCACCAGTGTTACGACAGATGAGCAGTTCTTC.